These 18 T cell receptor beta chains originate from one sample sequenced in a study of T cell clonotyping in hematopoietic cell transplantation. Here immunoSEQ multiplex PCR was the method, and the copy in TCRdb shows in-frame clones only, minus some. The data contain about 15,000 clones, 94% of them singletons. The source material was PBMCs, sampled 30 days after allogeneic stem cell transplant. The receptors come from a male patient aged 55 to 69 who had an allogeneic stem cell transplant from an unrelated donor, so the T cells may come from the graft donor. Some clones in this sample may be carry-over from other donors' samples.

The chain employs TRBV4-2 and TRBJ1-1; D is unclear. The V gene lost 7 bases and the J gene lost 1 base, with 13 bases spanning the gap. Germline V gives CDR1 LGHNA, CDR2 YNFKEQ. CDR3 size: 14 residues. CDR3 protein: CASNWNTENTEAFF. The DNA of the CDR3 is TGTGCCAGCAATTGGAACACCGAGAACACTGAAGCTTTCTTT.

This rearrangement joins TRBV13 to TRBJ2-5; 13 nucleotides align to TRBD2. Losses at the gene ends were 5 bases for V and 4 bases for J; bases not matched to a gene: 4. Germline V gene sequence: CDR1 PRHDT, CDR2 FYEKMQ (reference sequence). There are 15 residues in the CDR3. Here the CDR3 reads CASSRLAGGPETQYF. The DNA for the CDR3 is TGTGCCAGCAGCCGACTAGCGGGGGGCCCAGAGACCCAGTACTTC.

This clone was detected a few times. This rearrangement joins TRBV4-3 to TRBJ2-1, with TRBD1 matching over 7 bases. With 1 base clipped from V and 10 bases from J, the junction kept 13 bases outside the gene matches. The CDR3 covers 16 residues. Germline lookup yields CDR1 LGHNA and CDR2 YSLEER. The CDR3 nucleotides read TGCGCCAGCAGCCAAGGGGGACCTAGGACAGGACGAGAGCAGTTCTTC. Protein: CASSQGGPRTGREQFF.

This sequence joins TRBV5-1 and TRBJ2-5; either TRBD1 or TRBD2 may supply D (5 bases each). Trimming removed 6 bases at V and 2 bases at J, with 20 bases between. CDR1 SGHRS and CDR2 YFSETQ come from the germline V gene. There are 16 residues in the CDR3. CDR3 nucleotides: TGCGCCAGCAAGGTCAATACGGGACGGCTACAAGAGACCCAGTACTTC. As protein: CASKVNTGRLQETQYF.

The genes are TRBV12-5 and TRBJ1-2; D remains ambiguous. Germline CDR1 LGHNT, CDR2 FRNRAP. The germline V and J ends were trimmed by 3 bases and 4 bases, with 3 bases remaining between them. The CDR3 consists of 11 residues. The CDR3 is CASGFGYGYTF. CDR3 in DNA: TGTGCTAGTGGTTTCGGCTATGGCTACACCTTC.

The chain couples TRBV5-1 to TRBJ1-4, with a possible D match to TRBD1 (5 bases). The CDR3 totals 16 residues. V shed 1 base and J shed 3 bases, with 13 bases lying between them. Germline V gene lookup returns CDR1 SGHRS and CDR2 YFSETQ. CDR3 sequence reads: CASSLRGQGANEKLFF. The CDR3 DNA follows: TGCGCCAGCAGCTTGAGAGGGCAGGGAGCTAATGAAAAACTGTTTTTT.

Written as DNA, the CDR3 is TGTGCCAGCAGCGTAGGAGGGAACGGTCAGCCCCAGCATTTT. It specifies CASSVGGNGQPQHF. The V and J genes are TRBV9 and TRBJ1-5; no reliable D call. Germline values: CDR1 SGDLS, CDR2 YYNGEE. The V and J ends lost 0 bases and 6 bases respectively, with 10 bases between them. CDR3 length equals 14 residues.

V is TRBV7-6 and J is TRBJ2-1; D is possibly TRBD1 (6 bases). The CDR3 loop spans 13 amino acids. Trimming cost V 5 bases and J 7 bases, with 12 bases left between them. Germline-derived CDR1 and CDR2 are SGHVS and FNYEAQ. The CDR3 reads CASSPGGGNEQFF. CDR3 DNA sequence: TGTGCCAGCAGCCCTGGGGGCGGAAATGAGCAGTTCTTC.

V is TRBV4-3 and J is TRBJ1-4, with 9 bases identical to TRBD1. The CDR3 is 15 residues long. CDR1 is LGHNA, CDR2 YSLEER, per germline. J was trimmed by 8 bases and V by 1 base; bases with no gene match: 5. The CDR3 DNA reads as TGCGCCAGCAGCCAAGGGGACAGGGAGGTGGAAAAACTGTTTTTT. It is translated as CASSQGDREVEKLFF.

The chain carries TRBV5-1 and TRBJ1-3; 7 bases map to TRBD1. Germline CDR1 and CDR2: SGHRS and YFSETQ. CDR3 length equals 17 residues. V lost 4 bases to trimming and J lost 0 bases; unmatched junction nucleotides: 10. For the CDR3, the DNA is TGCGCCAGCAGCCCGTGGGGGACAGCTACCTCTGGAAACACCATATATTTT. Translation gives CASSPWGTATSGNTIYF.

The V call is TRBV30, the J call TRBJ2-7; D tentatively fits TRBD1 or TRBD2 (5 bases each). Germline V CDR1 and CDR2: GTSNPN, SVGIG (reference sequence). The CDR3 has 13 residues. V was trimmed by 5 bases and J by 0 bases, leaving 11 bases between them. The chain's CDR3 is CAWDRDPSYEQYF. For the CDR3, the DNA is TGTGCCTGGGACCGGGACCCCTCCTACGAGCAGTACTTC.

This chain links TRBV7-9 with TRBJ2-2; D ambiguous. The CDR3 sequence is 17 residues long. V gave up 3 bases and J gave up 0 bases, with 14 bases separating them. CDR1 is SEHNR, CDR2 FQNEAQ, per germline (reference sequence). The CDR3 loop is CASSFPTSAANTGELFF. As DNA, the CDR3 is TGTGCCAGCAGCTTCCCAACAAGTGCAGCGAACACCGGGGAGCTGTTTTTT.

CDR3 loop: CASSEGAAPSNQPQHF. CDR3 in DNA: TGTGCCAGCAGTGAAGGGGCAGCCCCTAGCAATCAGCCCCAGCATTTT. The rearrangement links TRBV6-1 to TRBJ1-5; D is uncertain. The CDR3 sequence is 16 residues long. V shed 1 base and J shed 0 bases, with 10 bases lying between them. Germline CDR1 MNHNS, CDR2 SASEGT.

J is TRBJ2-7 and V is TRBV6-5; 7 bases match TRBD2. Germline loops: CDR1 MNHEY, CDR2 SVGAGI. This CDR3 comprises 13 residues. With 0 bases clipped from V and 7 bases from J, the junction kept 3 bases outside the gene matches. The CDR3 loop is CASSYSPGGEQYF. DNA of the CDR3: TGTGCCAGCAGTTACTCCCCCGGGGGGGAGCAGTACTTC.

The chain combines TRBV6-1 with TRBJ1-6; the D gene is possibly TRBD1 (6 bases). This CDR3 is 17 amino acids long. Deletions cut 1 base from V and 0 bases from J, with 10 bases between. Germline assignment: CDR1 MNHNS and CDR2 SASEGT. For the CDR3, the DNA is TGTGCCAGCAGTGAAGTTGGGGGCAGCTCCTATAATTCACCCCTCCACTTT. It translates to CASSEVGGSSYNSPLHF.

The CDR3 nucleotides read TGTGCCAGCAGCCTGGTACAGGACAGGGGGCGCTTTGTCACTGAAGCTTTCTTT. As protein: CASSLVQDRGRFVTEAFF. The J gene is TRBJ1-1, the V gene TRBV11-2; 11 bases agree with TRBD1. V lost 5 bases to trimming and J lost 4 bases; unmatched junction nucleotides: 15. This CDR3 region has 18 residues. In germline, CDR1 is SGHAT, CDR2 FQNNGV. Drawing the rest from reference TRBV11-2 and TRBJ1-1, the complete variable domain is EAGVAQSPRYKIIEKRQSVAFWCNPISGHATLYWYQQILGQGPKLLIQFQNNGVVDDSQLPKDRFSAERLKGVDSTLKIQPAKLEDSAVYLCASSLVQDRGRFVTEAFFGQGTRLTVV.

This clone was counted once. This rearrangement joins TRBV10-3 to TRBJ2-5; 12 nucleotides match TRBD1. Germline V gene sequence: CDR1 ENHRY, CDR2 SYGVKD. Trimming cost V 10 bases and J 5 bases; bases outside gene matches: 8. The CDR3 contains 14 residues. The CDR3, as DNA: TGTGCCACCAGCCCGGGACAGGGGGCTGAGACCCAGTACTTC. Translation: CATSPGQGAETQYF.

The chain links TRBV5-1 to TRBJ2-2; D perhaps matches TRBD2 (5 bases). The CDR3 runs to 14 residues. Germline CDR1 SGHRS, CDR2 YFSETQ. V lost 4 bases and J 0 bases, leaving 7 bases between the germline ends. The CDR3 reads CASSPDSNTGELFF. The CDR3, as DNA: TGCGCCAGCAGCCCGGACTCGAACACCGGGGAGCTGTTTTTT.